This is a list of T cell receptor beta chains from one sample in a study of T cell responses to AZD1222 COVID-19 vaccine. This table comes from immunoSEQ multiplex PCR, and its TCRdb copy is limited to in-frame clones, with some not included. The sample carries about 150,000 clones, over 80% recorded once. This specimen was peripheral blood, taken 28 days after the second AZD1222 dose. The receptors derive from an adult who received the AZD1222 COVID-19 vaccine. The CDR3 runs from the conserved cysteine through the conserved F or W. A D gene is named only where the DNA matches it firmly. Rows may omit the clone size; those that give it use once, few, many or a size class.

clone_size j_call d_call v_call cdr3_aa cdr3_nt
NA TRBJ2-3 NA TRBV27 CASRQRGDTQYF TGTGCCAGCAGGCAGAGGGGAGATACGCAGTATTTT
NA TRBJ1-5 NA TRBV6-2/TRBV6-3 CASSSIGTRDQPQHF TGTGCCAGCAGTTCGATAGGAACCAGGGATCAGCCCCAGCATTTT
NA TRBJ2-2 NA TRBV4-1 CASSQAIGDTGELFF TGCGCCAGCAGCCAAGCGATAGGGGACACCGGGGAGCTGTTTTTT
NA TRBJ1-3 NA TRBV19 CASSRGDSGNTIYF TGTGCCAGTAGCCGCGGAGACTCTGGAAACACCATATATTTT
once TRBJ2-3 NA TRBV27 CASSLSRLGDTDTQYF TGTGCCAGCAGTTTATCACGACTAGGAGACACAGATACGCAGTATTTT
NA TRBJ2-5 TRBD2 TRBV6-5 CASSYYQRGQETQYF TGTGCCAGCAGTTACTACCAGCGGGGTCAAGAGACCCAGTACTTC
NA TRBJ1-2 TRBD1 TRBV9 CASSPSGDRGVFGYTF TGTGCCAGCAGCCCAAGTGGGGACAGGGGGGTTTTTGGCTACACCTTC
once TRBJ2-3 TRBD2 TRBV28 CASSFSGRGSDTQYF TGTGCCAGCAGTTTTAGCGGGAGGGGGTCAGATACGCAGTATTTT
NA TRBJ1-2 NA TRBV28 CASSLRTVYGYTF TGTGCCAGCAGTTTAAGGACAGTCTATGGCTACACCTTC
NA TRBJ1-3 NA TRBV28 CASIGPWGNTIYF TGTGCCAGCATTGGCCCATGGGGAAACACCATATATTTT
NA TRBJ2-3 NA TRBV7-8 CASSLGASTDTQYF TGTGCCAGCAGCTTAGGCGCCAGCACAGATACGCAGTATTTT
few TRBJ2-7 NA TRBV3-1/TRBV3-2 CASSQVAHEQYF TGTGCCAGCAGCCAAGTGGCCCACGAGCAGTACTTC
NA TRBJ2-7 TRBD2 TRBV6-5 CASSYSRTSGKYEQYF TGTGCCAGCAGTTACTCCCGTACCAGCGGGAAATACGAGCAGTACTTC
NA TRBJ2-7 TRBD2 TRBV6-5 CASSSFQREYNEQYF TGTGCCAGCAGTTCTTTCCAGCGGGAGTATAACGAGCAGTACTTC
once TRBJ2-5 NA TRBV5-4 CASSLLETQYF TGTGCCAGCAGCTTGTTGGAGACCCAGTACTTC
NA TRBJ1-1 NA TRBV30 CAWRAGSYYTEAFF TGTGCCTGGAGGGCAGGGAGTTACTACACTGAAGCTTTCTTT
NA TRBJ2-3 NA TRBV9 CASSGTSRIDTQYF TGTGCCAGCAGCGGAACAAGTCGAATAGATACGCAGTATTTT
NA TRBJ2-1 NA TRBV2 CASSGGRSSYNEQFF TGTGCCAGCAGTGGAGGTCGGAGCTCCTACAATGAGCAGTTCTTC
NA TRBJ1-1 TRBD1 TRBV7-9 CASSYRTGGSLNTEAFF TGTGCCAGCAGCTACCGGACAGGGGGCTCTCTGAACACTGAAGCTTTCTTT
NA TRBJ2-7 NA TRBV2 CASSGRSTYEQYF TGTGCCAGCAGTGGAAGGAGCACCTACGAGCAGTACTTC
NA TRBJ2-7 TRBD2 TRBV28 CASSFGLADYEQYF TGTGCCAGCAGTTTCGGACTAGCGGACTACGAGCAGTACTTC
NA TRBJ2-7 NA TRBV13 CASSSRTAHYEQYF TGTGCCAGCAGCTCCCGGACAGCCCACTACGAGCAGTACTTC
NA TRBJ2-1 TRBD1 TRBV15 CATGQGAFNFHEQFF TGTGCCACAGGACAGGGGGCCTTCAATTTCCATGAGCAGTTCTTC
NA TRBJ2-1 TRBD2 TRBV19 CASSMAVVAGIDEQFF TGTGCCAGTAGTATGGCCGTAGTAGCGGGAATCGATGAGCAGTTCTTC
NA TRBJ1-6 NA TRBV19 CASLDSQLYNSPLHF TGTGCCAGTCTGGACAGTCAACTATACAATTCACCCCTCCACTTT
NA TRBJ1-1 TRBD1 TRBV10-3 CAISTPDRANTEAFF TGTGCCATTAGTACACCGGACAGGGCAAACACTGAAGCTTTCTTT
NA TRBJ1-2 NA TRBV11-2 CASSRGWGSGGYTF TGTGCCAGCAGCCGGGGGTGGGGCTCGGGTGGCTACACCTTC
NA TRBJ2-6 NA TRBV11-2 CASSLRQDLGSGANVLTF TGTGCCAGCAGCTTAAGACAGGATTTAGGGTCTGGGGCCAACGTCCTGACTTTC
NA TRBJ1-1 NA TRBV7-9 CASSTQGKEAFF TGTGCCAGCAGCACGCAGGGGAAGGAAGCTTTCTTT
NA TRBJ2-3 NA TRBV3-1/TRBV3-2 CASSNRGTDTQYF TGTGCCAGCAGCAATAGGGGCACAGATACGCAGTATTTT
NA TRBJ2-1 TRBD2 TRBV18 CASSDYDGGRAYNEQFF TGTGCCAGCTCAGATTATGACGGAGGGAGGGCGTACAATGAGCAGTTCTTC
NA TRBJ1-3 NA TRBV11-2 CASSLEVWAGNTIYF TGTGCCAGCAGCTTAGAGGTTTGGGCTGGAAACACCATATATTTT
few TRBJ1-4 NA TRBV5-1 CASSGKHRDSGEKLFF TGCGCCAGCAGCGGAAAACACAGGGACTCGGGAGAAAAACTGTTTTTT